The sequence of this T cell receptor (beta chain) was determined in a study of shared clonotypes between healthy human individuals. Study background: Used for every donor were three CD4 naive, three CD4 memory, two CD8 naive and one CD8 memory plate.

Germline CDR1 and CDR2: KGHSH and LQKENI. The CDR3 totals 14 residues. V dropped 6 bases and J dropped 3; count of bases not matched to a gene: 7. In the original workflow: ImmunoSEQ output lacked quality scores and full-length reads, limiting matched filtering. TCRdb keeps only in-frame clones here, not all; method: immunoSEQ multiplex PCR. V and J calls and clone size are copied from that table; D and trimming were computed from the DNA. The sample contains 2,500,000 or so clones, about nine tenths of which appear only once. Both subsets, CD45RA+ naive and CD45RA-negative memory, were split from the CD4+ cells.

Material for sequencing was naive CD4+ T cells from PBMCs. The subset was: CD45RA+ positively selected. The origin of this receptor is a man younger than 30 in good health. Some clones in this sample may be carry-over from other donors' samples. This sequence joins TRBV18 and TRBJ2-5, with 7 bases aligning to TRBD1. The CDR3 loop reads CASSRGQPEETQYF. CDR3 DNA sequence: TGTGCCAGCTCTCGGGGACAGCCCGAAGAGACCCAGTACTTC.